Only one count was recorded for the clone carrying this TCR beta chain. Antigen unknown. Then a second PCR, running roughly 6 to 11 cycles, was carried out with a sample-barcoded 5' primer and a J-beta primer mix. MiXCR, run by TCRdb on the 5' RACE reads, gives a single entry per CDR3 protein. The top ten hold around 30% of the sample, which has over 600,000 distinct CDR3 sequences, around 38% seen once. These data are taken from a study of blood T cells in healthy people across ages. In the study overall: The template switching approach captured approximately one barcoded beta molecule for every two T cells. The study, taken as a whole, reports: Whereas aged donors had fewer naive CD4+ cells, long-lived donors had more of them and higher diversity. The study found TCR beta diversity correlated strongly with naive T cell percentage.

V lost 2 bases and J lost 0, with 11 bases in between. The CDR3 contains 15 residues. In germline, CDR1 is DFQATT, CDR2 SNEGSKA (reference sequence). The sequenced sample was blood. The source of this sequence is an elderly man in good health. The chain has TRBV20-1 and TRBJ2-1; possible D gene TRBD2, 5 bases. CDR3 protein: CSARPSGYSYNEQFF. CDR3 DNA sequence: TGCAGTGCTAGACCGAGCGGATACTCCTACAATGAGCAGTTCTTC.